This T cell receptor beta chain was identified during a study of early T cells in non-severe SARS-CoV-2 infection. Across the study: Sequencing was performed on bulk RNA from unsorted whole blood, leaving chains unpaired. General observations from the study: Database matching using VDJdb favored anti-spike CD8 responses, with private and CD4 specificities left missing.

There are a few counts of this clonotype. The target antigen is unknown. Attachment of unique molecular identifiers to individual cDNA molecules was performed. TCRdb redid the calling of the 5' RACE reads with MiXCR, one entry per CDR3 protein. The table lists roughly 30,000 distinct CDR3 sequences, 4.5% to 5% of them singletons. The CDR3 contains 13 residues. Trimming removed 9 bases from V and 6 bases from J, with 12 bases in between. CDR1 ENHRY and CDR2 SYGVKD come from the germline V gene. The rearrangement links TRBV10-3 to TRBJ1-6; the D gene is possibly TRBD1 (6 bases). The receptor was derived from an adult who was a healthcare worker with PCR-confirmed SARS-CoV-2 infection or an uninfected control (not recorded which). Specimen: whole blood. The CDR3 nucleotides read TGTGCCATGCGCGGGGGGCCTAATTCACCCCTCCACTTT. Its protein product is CAMRGGPNSPLHF.